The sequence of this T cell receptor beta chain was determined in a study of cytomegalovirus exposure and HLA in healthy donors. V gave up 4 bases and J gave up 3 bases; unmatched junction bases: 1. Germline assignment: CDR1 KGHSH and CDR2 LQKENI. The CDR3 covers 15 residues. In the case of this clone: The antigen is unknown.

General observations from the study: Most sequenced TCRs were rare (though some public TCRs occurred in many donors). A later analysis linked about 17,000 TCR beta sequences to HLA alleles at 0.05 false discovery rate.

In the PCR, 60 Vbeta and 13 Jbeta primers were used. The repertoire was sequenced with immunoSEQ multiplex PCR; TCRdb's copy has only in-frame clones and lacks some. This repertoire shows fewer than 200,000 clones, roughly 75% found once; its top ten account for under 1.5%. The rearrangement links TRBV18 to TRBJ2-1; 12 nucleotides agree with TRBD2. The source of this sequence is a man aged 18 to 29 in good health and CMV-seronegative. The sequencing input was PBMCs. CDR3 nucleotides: TGTGCCAGCTCACAGGGACTAGCGGGCTACAATGAGCAGTTCTTC. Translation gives CASSQGLAGYNEQFF.